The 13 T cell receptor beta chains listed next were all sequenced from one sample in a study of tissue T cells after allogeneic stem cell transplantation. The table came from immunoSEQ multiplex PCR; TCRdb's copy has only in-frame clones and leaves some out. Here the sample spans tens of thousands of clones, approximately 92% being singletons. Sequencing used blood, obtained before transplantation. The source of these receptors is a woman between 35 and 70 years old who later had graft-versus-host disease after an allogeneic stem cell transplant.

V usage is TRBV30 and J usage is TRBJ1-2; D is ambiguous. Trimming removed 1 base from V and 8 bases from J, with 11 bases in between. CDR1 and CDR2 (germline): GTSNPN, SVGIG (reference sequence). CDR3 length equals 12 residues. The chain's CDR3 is CAWSATTEGYTF. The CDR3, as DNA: TGTGCCTGGAGTGCGACCACTGAGGGCTACACCTTC.

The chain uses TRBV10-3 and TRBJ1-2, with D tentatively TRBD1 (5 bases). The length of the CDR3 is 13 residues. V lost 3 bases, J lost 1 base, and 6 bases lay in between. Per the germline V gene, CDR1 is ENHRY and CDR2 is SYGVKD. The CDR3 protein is CAISDDSNYGYTF. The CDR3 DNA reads TGTGCCATCAGTGATGACAGTAACTATGGCTACACCTTC.

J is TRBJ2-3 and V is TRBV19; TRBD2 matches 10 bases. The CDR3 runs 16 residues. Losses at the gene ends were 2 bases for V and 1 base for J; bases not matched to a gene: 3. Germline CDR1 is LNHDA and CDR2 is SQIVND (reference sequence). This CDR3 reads CASSIRLAGGTDTQYF. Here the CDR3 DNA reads TGTGCCAGTAGTATAAGGCTAGCGGGAGGCACAGATACGCAGTATTTT. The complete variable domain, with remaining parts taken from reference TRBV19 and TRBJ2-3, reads DGGITQSPKYLFRKEGQNVTLSCEQNLNHDAMYWYRQDPGQGLRLIYYSQIVNDFQKGDIAEGYSVSREKKESFPLTVTSAQKNPTAFYLCASSIRLAGGTDTQYFGPGTRLTVL.

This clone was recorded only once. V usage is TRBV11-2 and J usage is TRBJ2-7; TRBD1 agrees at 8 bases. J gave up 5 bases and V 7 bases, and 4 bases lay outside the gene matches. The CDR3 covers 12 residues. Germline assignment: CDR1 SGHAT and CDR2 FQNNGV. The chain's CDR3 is CASKPQGDEQYF. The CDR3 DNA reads TGTGCCAGCAAACCACAGGGGGACGAGCAGTACTTC.

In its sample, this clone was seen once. The CDR3: CASSLVTDVNYEQYF. CDR3 nucleotides: TGTGCCAGCAGCTTGGTTACGGACGTAAACTACGAGCAGTACTTC. V usage is TRBV7-2 and J usage is TRBJ2-7; D is unclear. The germline V gene encodes CDR1 SGHTA and CDR2 FQGNSA. CDR3 length: 15 amino acids. V lost 3 bases and J 3 bases, leaving 15 bases between the germline ends.

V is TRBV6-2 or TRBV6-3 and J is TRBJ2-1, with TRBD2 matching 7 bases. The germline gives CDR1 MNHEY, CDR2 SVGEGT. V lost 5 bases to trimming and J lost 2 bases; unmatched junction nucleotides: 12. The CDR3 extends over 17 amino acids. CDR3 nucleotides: TGTGCCAGCAGTCCGATGCTGGCGGGAGATGCCTACAATGAGCAGTTCTTC. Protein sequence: CASSPMLAGDAYNEQFF.

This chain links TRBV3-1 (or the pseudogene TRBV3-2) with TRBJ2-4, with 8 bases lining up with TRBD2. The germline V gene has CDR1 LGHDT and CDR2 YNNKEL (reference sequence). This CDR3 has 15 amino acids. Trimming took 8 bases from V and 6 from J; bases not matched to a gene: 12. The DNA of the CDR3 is TGTGCCAGCCCTTCCCGAGTTGCGGGGGGAAACATTCAGTACTTC. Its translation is CASPSRVAGGNIQYF.

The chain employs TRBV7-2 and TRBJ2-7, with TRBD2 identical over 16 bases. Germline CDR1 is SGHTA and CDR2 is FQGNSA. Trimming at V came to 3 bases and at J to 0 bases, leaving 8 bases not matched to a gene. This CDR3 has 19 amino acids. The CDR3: CASSFGGLAGGRGSYEQYF. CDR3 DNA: TGTGCCAGCAGCTTCGGGGGACTAGCGGGAGGGCGGGGCTCCTACGAGCAGTACTTC. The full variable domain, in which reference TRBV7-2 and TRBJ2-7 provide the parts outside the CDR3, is GAGVSQSPSNKVTEKGKDVELRCDPISGHTALYWYRQSLGQGLEFLIYFQGNSAPDKSGLPSDRFSAERTGGSVSTLTIQRTQQEDSAVYLCASSFGGLAGGRGSYEQYFGPGTRLTVT.

CDR3 DNA sequence: TGTGCCAGTAGTATAAATGCGGAGACCCAGTACTTC. Translated: CASSINAETQYF. The V gene is TRBV19, the J gene TRBJ2-5, with D hard to call. CDR1 and CDR2 from the germline V gene are LNHDA and SQIVND (reference sequence). V was clipped by 2 bases and J by 5 bases, with 6 bases between them. CDR3 size: 12 residues.

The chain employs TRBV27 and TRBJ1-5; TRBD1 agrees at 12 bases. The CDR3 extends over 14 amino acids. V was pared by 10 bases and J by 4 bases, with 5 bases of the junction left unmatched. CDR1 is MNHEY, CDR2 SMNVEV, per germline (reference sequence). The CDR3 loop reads CATSGQGANQPQHF. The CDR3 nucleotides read TGTGCCACCTCGGGACAGGGGGCAAATCAGCCCCAGCATTTT.

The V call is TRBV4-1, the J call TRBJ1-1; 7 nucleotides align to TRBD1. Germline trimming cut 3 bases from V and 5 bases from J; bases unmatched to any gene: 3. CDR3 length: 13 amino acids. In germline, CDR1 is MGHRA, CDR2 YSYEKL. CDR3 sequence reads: CASSQTGWTEAFF. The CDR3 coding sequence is TGCGCCAGCAGCCAGACAGGGTGGACTGAAGCTTTCTTT.

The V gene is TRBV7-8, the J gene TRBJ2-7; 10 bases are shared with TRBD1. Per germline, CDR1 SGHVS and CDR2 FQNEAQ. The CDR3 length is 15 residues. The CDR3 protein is CASSKEGRDRGQVTV. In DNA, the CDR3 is TGTGCCAGCAGCAAAGAGGGTAGGGACAGGGGACAGGTGACAGTC.

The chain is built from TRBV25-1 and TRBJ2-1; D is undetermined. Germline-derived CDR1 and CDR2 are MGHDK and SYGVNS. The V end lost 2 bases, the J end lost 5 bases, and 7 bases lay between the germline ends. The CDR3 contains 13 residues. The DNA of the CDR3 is TGTGCCAGCAGTGAAAACGGCGACAATGAGCAGTTCTTC. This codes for CASSENGDNEQFF. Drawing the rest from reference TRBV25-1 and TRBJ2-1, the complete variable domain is EADIYQTPRYLVIGTGKKITLECSQTMGHDKMYWYQQDPGMELHLIHYSYGVNSTEKGDLSSESTVSRIRTEHFPLTLESARPSHTSQYLCASSENGDNEQFFGPGTRLTVL.